Below, 19 T cell receptor beta chains from the same sample are listed, as sequenced in a study of OX40 agonist ivuxolimab in advanced cancers. Sequenced by immunoSEQ multiplex PCR; TCRdb stores in-frame clones only, minus some. This table holds tens of thousands of clones, approximately 87% found once. The input for sequencing was CD4+ or CD8+ T cells sorted from blood, taken in a trial of the OX40 agonist ivuxolimab. These receptors were collected from an adult with an advanced solid tumor such as melanoma, head and neck, liver or kidney cancer.

The rearrangement links TRBV4-2 to TRBJ2-1; D is unresolved. Germline assignment: CDR1 LGHNA and CDR2 YNFKEQ. The germline V and J ends were trimmed by 1 base and 1 base, with 8 bases remaining between them. This CDR3 comprises 15 residues. CDR3 sequence: CASSQGDPSYNEQFF. The CDR3, as DNA: TGTGCCAGCAGCCAAGGTGATCCTTCCTACAATGAGCAGTTCTTC.

This chain joins TRBV11-3 and TRBJ2-5, with 8 bases fitting TRBD1. This CDR3 has 17 amino acids. The V gene end was trimmed by 5 bases and the J gene end by 4 bases; junction bases not matched to a gene: 15. Germline V gene lookup returns CDR1 SGHNT and CDR2 YENEEA. This CDR3 reads CASSQGAIGPARETQYF. DNA for the CDR3: TGTGCCAGCAGCCAGGGGGCTATCGGTCCCGCGCGAGAGACCCAGTACTTC. Full variable domain (outside the CDR3, taken from reference TRBV11-3 and TRBJ2-5): EAGVVQSPRYKIIEKKQPVAFWCNPISGHNTLYWYLQNLGQGPELLIRYENEEAVDDSQLPKDRFSAERLKGVDSTLKIQPAELGDSAVYLCASSQGAIGPARETQYFGPGTRLLVL.

The J gene is TRBJ2-1, the V gene TRBV5-8; D gene ambiguous. The CDR3 runs to 9 residues. The V and J ends lost 6 bases and 8 bases respectively, with 3 bases between them. CDR1 and CDR2 (germline): SGHTS, YDEGEE. In nucleotides, the CDR3 is TGTGCCAGCACCGATGAGCAGTTCTTC. This encodes CASTDEQFF.

V usage is TRBV15 and J usage is TRBJ2-2, with D maybe TRBD1 (5 bases). Trimming pared 6 bases from V and 4 bases from J, leaving 15 bases between. This CDR3 region has 15 residues. Per the germline V gene, CDR1 is LNHNV and CDR2 is YYDKDF (reference sequence). CDR3 in DNA: TGTGCCACCAGGGAAGGGGCCTCGAGCACCGGGGAGCTGTTTTTT. The encoded protein is CATREGASSTGELFF.

CDR3 region: CASSEFLGNEQFF. The CDR3 DNA is TGTGCCAGCAGTGAATTTCTGGGAAATGAGCAGTTCTTC. The gene calls are TRBV25-1 and TRBJ2-1, with unresolved D. There are 13 residues in the CDR3. Trimming removed 1 base at V and 7 bases at J, with 8 bases between. CDR1 and CDR2 from the germline V gene are MGHDK and SYGVNS.

Here the CDR3 reads CASSPGPGVTYEQYF. The DNA for the CDR3 is TGCGCCAGCAGCCCCGGTCCGGGAGTCACCTACGAGCAGTACTTC. V is TRBV4-3 and J is TRBJ2-7; weak D call: TRBD2 (6 bases). Germline CDR1 reads LGHNA; CDR2 reads YSLEER. V was cut by 4 bases and J by 2 bases, with 15 bases left in between. The CDR3 has 15 residues.

The rearrangement joins TRBV28 to TRBJ2-7, with TRBD1 matching over 9 bases. V lost 6 bases and J lost 5; bases outside the gene matches: 2. This CDR3 has 12 residues. The germline gives CDR1 MDHEN, CDR2 SYDVKM. The CDR3: CASSWTGDEQYF. CDR3 bases: TGTGCCAGCAGCTGGACAGGGGACGAGCAGTACTTC.

Here the CDR3 DNA reads TGTGCCAGCAGGGCGGGGCCCATGAACACTGAAGCTTTCTTT. Its translation: CASRAGPMNTEAFF. V is TRBV2 and J is TRBJ1-1, with D possibly matching TRBD1 (5 bases). V was clipped by 6 bases and J by 0 bases, with 11 bases between them. CDR1 SNHLY and CDR2 FYNNEI come from the germline V gene. The CDR3 covers 14 residues.

This chain connects TRBV28 to TRBJ2-1; 14 positions agree with TRBD2. The CDR3 spans 21 residues. V lost 4 bases, J lost 0 bases, and 14 bases stayed unmatched. Germline CDR1 and CDR2: MDHEN and SYDVKM. The chain's CDR3 is CASSSISGLAGAPSSYNEQFF. CDR3 nucleotide sequence: TGTGCCAGCAGTTCCATATCGGGACTAGCGGGAGCGCCCAGCTCCTACAATGAGCAGTTCTTC.

This chain connects TRBV28 to TRBJ2-7, with 9 bases that match TRBD1. Germline values: CDR1 MDHEN, CDR2 SYDVKM. V shed 8 bases and J 7 bases; nucleotides not matched to a gene: 12. The length of the CDR3 is 14 residues. Here the CDR3 reads CASAHWRQGDEQYF. CDR3 DNA sequence: TGTGCCAGCGCACACTGGAGACAGGGGGATGAGCAGTACTTC.

This clone occurred once. The V and J genes are TRBV19 and TRBJ2-6; the D is unclear. Between the trimmed V and J ends, which lost 3 bases and 4 bases, there was a span of 13 bases. This CDR3 is 16 amino acids long. Germline loops: CDR1 LNHDA, CDR2 SQIVND (reference sequence). The CDR3 region is CASSILGSPGANVLTF. The CDR3 nucleotides are TGTGCCAGTAGTATTTTGGGTTCCCCCGGGGCCAACGTCCTGACTTTC.

The rearrangement joins TRBV11-2 to TRBJ1-1, with a tentative D call TRBD1 (5 bases). Germline CDR1 SGHAT, CDR2 FQNNGV. V lost 4 bases, J lost 6 bases, and 6 bases lay in between. The CDR3 is 11 residues long. The CDR3 here is CASSWGSEAFF. The CDR3 DNA reads as TGTGCCAGCAGCTGGGGGTCTGAAGCTTTCTTT.

This chain joins TRBV4-3 and TRBJ2-5; TRBD2 agrees at 14 bases. J was trimmed by 3 bases and V by 1 base; bases with no gene match: 7. Per the germline V gene, CDR1 is LGHNA and CDR2 is YSLEER. The CDR3 contains 18 residues. In DNA, the CDR3 is TGCGCCAGCAGCCAAGGGGGGGGACTAGCGGGAGTAGAAGAGACCCAGTACTTC. This encodes CASSQGGGLAGVEETQYF.

The chain links TRBV27 to TRBJ2-2; possible D gene TRBD2, 7 bases. This CDR3 is 15 amino acids long. Germline lookup yields CDR1 MNHEY and CDR2 SMNVEV (reference sequence). The V end was cut by 6 bases, the J end by 4 bases, with 15 bases between. In nucleotides, the CDR3 is TGTGCCAGCAGGGGGGGGGCCAGAGGCACCGGGGAGCTGTTTTTT. This translates into CASRGGARGTGELFF.

The chain links TRBV4-3 to TRBJ2-6; D gene ambiguous. The ends were cut back, 3 bases at V and 1 base at J, with 7 bases in the middle. CDR1 is LGHNA, CDR2 YSLEER, per germline. The CDR3 has 15 residues. CDR3 nucleotides: TGCGCCAGCAGCCATGGGGAATCTGGGGCCAACGTCCTGACTTTC. It translates to CASSHGESGANVLTF.

This chain uses TRBV28 with TRBJ2-2; the D gene could be TRBD1 or TRBD2 (6 bases each). This CDR3 contains 12 residues. Per the germline V gene, CDR1 is MDHEN and CDR2 is SYDVKM. Trimming removed 8 bases at V and 4 bases at J, with 8 bases between. This chain's CDR3 is CASGGGTGELFF. The CDR3 coding sequence is TGTGCCAGCGGAGGGGGCACCGGGGAGCTGTTTTTT.

V and J are TRBV2 and TRBJ1-2; the D is unclear. V was pared by 5 bases and J by 8 bases, with 3 bases between. Germline V lookup: CDR1 SNHLY, CDR2 FYNNEI. The CDR3 spans 9 residues. The CDR3 DNA reads TGTGCCAGCAGTATCGGCTACACCTTC. It codes for CASSIGYTF.

The rearrangement links TRBV6-5 to TRBJ2-2; a possible D gene is TRBD2 (6 bases). V was shortened by 2 bases and J by 1 base, with 11 bases between the two germline ends. CDR1 MNHEY and CDR2 SVGAGI come from the germline V gene. The length of the CDR3 is 16 residues. In DNA, the CDR3 is TGTGCCAGCAGTTACGGTGGGGACTTGAACACCGGGGAGCTGTTTTTT. Amino acid sequence: CASSYGGDLNTGELFF.

This clone was observed a single time. The chain uses TRBV10-3 and TRBJ1-2; D remains unclear. The V and J ends lost 9 bases and 6 bases respectively, with 20 bases between them. CDR1 ENHRY and CDR2 SYGVKD come from the germline V gene. The CDR3 sequence is 14 residues long. The CDR3 is CAITEKPEANGYTF. CDR3 DNA: TGTGCCATTACGGAGAAGCCAGAGGCCAATGGCTACACCTTC.